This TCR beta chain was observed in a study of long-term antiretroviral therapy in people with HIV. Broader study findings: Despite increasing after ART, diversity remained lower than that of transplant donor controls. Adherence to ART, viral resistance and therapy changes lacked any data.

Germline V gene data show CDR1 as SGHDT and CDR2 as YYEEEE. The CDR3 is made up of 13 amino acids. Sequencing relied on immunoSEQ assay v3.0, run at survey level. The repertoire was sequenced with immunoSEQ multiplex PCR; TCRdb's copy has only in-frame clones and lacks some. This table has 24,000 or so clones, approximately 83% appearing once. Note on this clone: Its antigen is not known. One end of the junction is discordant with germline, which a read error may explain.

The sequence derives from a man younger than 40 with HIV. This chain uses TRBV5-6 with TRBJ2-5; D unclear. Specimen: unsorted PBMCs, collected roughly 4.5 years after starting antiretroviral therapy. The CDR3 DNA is TGTGCCAGCAGCTCCGTGATGGGATCCAGGCTTGACTTC. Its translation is CASSSVMGSRLDF.